Below, 10 T cell receptor beta chains from the same sample are listed, as sequenced in a study of control samples from healthy donors and cancer patients (dated by TCRdb to 2018 to 2020). Libraries came from the immunoSEQ multiplex PCR assay. The table comes from immuneACCESS by way of TCRdb, which keeps in-frame sequences with V and J called. Part of the clones is missing from these tables; in studies checked, under half for an unresolved V gene and the rest for unknown reasons. The sample table shows approximately 110,000 clones, and approximately 89% are seen once. The ten largest clones add up to approximately 7.8% of the sample. The sample consisted of blood. These TCRs come from a woman between 18 and 30 years old in good health.

The chain couples TRBV18 to TRBJ1-6; D gene uncertain. The CDR3 consists of 13 residues. The germline V gene encodes CDR1 KGHSH and CDR2 LQKENI. V lost 2 bases and J lost 8, with 7 bases in between. The CDR3 region has the DNA TGTGCCAGCTCACCATCGCGGGATTCACCCCTCCACTTT. It encodes CASSPSRDSPLHF.

This clone was recorded only once. J is TRBJ2-7 and V is TRBV5-3; unclear D gene. TRBV5-3 is sorted into the ORF group, with uncertain function. This CDR3 comprises 10 residues. V lost 2 bases and J lost 5, with 2 bases in between. The CDR3 loop reads CARSFDEQYF. The CDR3 DNA reads TGTGCCAGAAGCTTTGACGAGCAGTACTTC.

V and J are TRBV28 and TRBJ1-2, with TRBD1 as a possible D gene (6 bases). The CDR3 is 13 residues long. CDR1 MDHEN and CDR2 SYDVKM come from the germline V gene. Trimming removed 5 bases at V and 4 bases at J, with 11 bases between. CDR3: CASSEDSVYGYTF. CDR3 DNA: TGTGCCAGCAGTGAGGACAGTGTCTATGGCTACACCTTC.

V gene TRBV29-1 combines with J gene TRBJ2-7; 9 bases fit TRBD2. After removal of 4 bases from V and 4 bases from J, the junction contained 11 bases not matched to a gene. Germline CDR1 SQVTM, CDR2 ANQGSEA. This CDR3 region has 15 residues. CDR3 in amino acids: CSVAFGTSGSYEQYF. CDR3 bases: TGCAGCGTTGCCTTTGGAACTAGCGGGTCATACGAGCAGTACTTC.

Points on this clone: Mismatch with germline at one junction end may stem from a read error. The chain uses TRBV5-8 and TRBJ1-2, with D possibly TRBD1 on 5 matching bases. Germline assignment: CDR1 SGHTS and CDR2 YDEGEE. This CDR3 is built from 11 residues. The CDR3 DNA is TGTGCCAGCAGCCCCTGGCAGGGACCATCGTTC. The encoded protein is CASSPWQGPSF.

This clone has a single count. The chain has TRBV28 and TRBJ1-6; TRBD1 is a possible D gene (6 bases). CDR3 length equals 15 residues. The germline gives CDR1 MDHEN, CDR2 SYDVKM. V lost 7 bases, J lost 6 bases, and 16 bases lay in between. CDR3 nucleotide sequence: TGTGCCAGCAATCCCCAGGGGATCAGTAATTCACCCCTCCACTTT. This encodes CASNPQGISNSPLHF.

The DNA for the CDR3 is TGTGCCACCAGTGATCGGGTCAGGGATACGCAGTATTTT. It encodes CATSDRVRDTQYF. V gene TRBV24-1 combines with J gene TRBJ2-3; the D is unclear. The germline V gene has CDR1 KGHDR and CDR2 SFDVKD. CDR3 length equals 13 residues. V was cut by 3 bases and J by 6 bases, with 9 bases left in between.

The rearrangement uses TRBV28 and TRBJ2-7; perhaps TRBD1 as D (5 bases). This CDR3 is 12 amino acids long. V was trimmed by 2 bases and J by 5 bases, leaving 7 bases between them. Germline V lookup: CDR1 MDHEN, CDR2 SYDVKM. CDR3 sequence (DNA): TGTGCCAGCAGTTTAACCAGGGACGAGCAGTACTTC. Its translation: CASSLTRDEQYF. Together with reference TRBV28 and TRBJ2-7, the CDR3 gives the full variable domain: DVKVTQSSRYLVKRTGEKVFLECVQDMDHENMFWYRQDPGLGLRLIYFSYDVKMKEKGDIPEGYSVSREKKERFSLILESASTNQTSMYLCASSLTRDEQYFGPGTRLTVT.

The V call is TRBV20-1, the J call TRBJ2-3; D not certain. Germline V gene sequence: CDR1 DFQATT, CDR2 SNEGSKA (reference sequence). CDR3 length: 18 amino acids. Trimming took 3 bases from V and 2 from J, leaving 24 bases between them. As DNA, the CDR3 is TGCAGTGCTAGTAGGCGACCGAGAGCGCCCAAAGACACAGATACGCAGTATTTT. This translates into CSASRRPRAPKDTDTQYF.

The chain couples TRBV3-1 (or the pseudogene TRBV3-2) to TRBJ1-2; 11 bases match TRBD1. The CDR3 length is 14 residues. Unmatched junction bases numbered 11, after V lost 9 bases and J lost 8 bases. The germline CDR1 and CDR2 sequences are LGHDT and YNNKEL (reference sequence). The CDR3 region has the DNA TGTGCCAGTAAACGGACAGGGGGCGAAGAAGGCTACACCTTC. Translated, it gives CASKRTGGEEGYTF.